This T cell receptor (beta chain) originates from a study of blood T cell repertoires in COVID-19. Study-wide context: Whether acute or convalescent, the COVID-19 samples came from the United States, Italy and Spain. Nucleic acid was either cDNA or gDNA, and it came from T cells, B-cell-depleted T cells, or PBMCs.

This clone was seen only once. As originally analysed: Using reference gene primer amplification, nucleated cell counts were estimated. Sequencing was performed with immunoSEQ multiplex PCR; in TCRdb, only in-frame clones are kept and a portion is missing. The D gene and trimming were derived from the DNA, and the V and J assignments and clone size from that table. The repertoire holds tens of thousands of clones, roughly 88% seen once, with 45% in the top ten. CDR1 is SGHTA and CDR2 is FQGTGA in the germline V gene. V trimming: 5 bases; J trimming: 8 bases; junction bases outside the gene matches: 11. There are 15 residues in the CDR3.

Sequencing was performed on peripheral blood. The chain has TRBV7-3 and TRBJ2-3; 9 bases match TRBD2. This clonotype was obtained from a human donor in a cohort sampled during active COVID-19. The CDR3 loop is CASSPHSGSWATQYF. CDR3 DNA sequence: TGTGCCAGCAGCCCCCATAGCGGGAGTTGGGCTACGCAGTATTTT. The variable domain in full, completed from reference TRBV7-3 and TRBJ2-3, reads GAGVSQTPSNKVTEKGKYVELRCDPISGHTALYWYRQSLGQGPEFLIYFQGTGAADDSGLPNDRFFAVRPEGSVSTLKIQRTERGDSAVYLCASSPHSGSWATQYFGPGTRLTVL.